A selection of T cell receptor beta chains follows, all from one sample in a study of human T cells and chemical hapten exposure. TCRdb re-called the RACE reads through MiXCR, storing one row per CDR3 protein. Seen here are 110,000 to 150,000 distinct CDR3 sequences, 10% to 15% observed once, and the top ten hold 1.2% to 1.5%. This specimen consisted of whole blood, obtained in connection with sensitization to the hapten diphenylcyclopropenone (DPC). The receptors originated from a woman in her forties or fifties with alopecia areata. Some clones in this sample may be carry-over from other donors' samples. Both conserved end residues are part of each CDR3. Each record gives: V gene, D gene, clone size, J gene, CDR3 DNA, CDR3 protein. D genes are given only for firm matches. A row's size may be missing; if present it is once, few, many or a size class.

TRBV12-3/TRBV12-4	NA	many	TRBJ1-2	TGTGCCAGCAGTTCAACCGGGACACGATCGTCCGGCTACACCTTC	CASSSTGTRSSGYTF
TRBV28	NA	many	TRBJ2-2	TGTGCCAGCGGAGGGGGGCTGGGCACCGGGGAGCTGTTTTTT	CASGGGLGTGELFF
TRBV27	NA	NA	TRBJ2-7	TGTGCCAGCAGTTTTGGGGGTCCAGGTGCCTACGAGCAGTACTTC	CASSFGGPGAYEQYF
TRBV29-1	NA	few	TRBJ2-1	TGCAGCGTTGAAAGAGGGACGGGGTACAATGAGCAGTTCTTC	CSVERGTGYNEQFF
TRBV19	NA	NA	TRBJ2-2	TGTGCCAGTAGCCAGGCCGGGGGAAGAACCCGGGAGCTGTTTTTT	CASSQAGGRTRELFF
TRBV20-1	NA	many	TRBJ2-7	TGCAGTGCTAGACCCTCCGGCCACGAGCAGTACTTC	CSARPSGHEQYF
TRBV20-1	NA	NA	TRBJ2-7	TGCAGTGCTAGAGATAGCAGGACGCGGGGAATATGGCTTTACGAGCAGTACTTC	CSARDSRTRGIWLYEQYF
TRBV7-8	TRBD1	many	TRBJ1-2	TGTGCCAGCAGCCCCCCCGACAGGGTCTATGGCTACACCTTC	CASSPPDRVYGYTF
TRBV2	NA	NA	TRBJ2-7	TGTGCCAGTACAGGGGAGGCCTACGAGCAGTACTTC	CASTGEAYEQYF
TRBV7-2	TRBD2	NA	TRBJ2-1	TGTGCCAGCAGCTTAGCGAGGATGGGAGGGGCCAATGAGCAGTTCTTC	CASSLARMGGANEQFF
TRBV29-1	NA	many	TRBJ2-5	TGCAGCGTTGGGGTCGGGGGCGTAGAGACCCAGTACTTC	CSVGVGGVETQYF
TRBV10-3	NA	NA	TRBJ1-6	TGTGCCACGGCAGTTGGGAGCTCCTATAATTCACCCCTCCACTTT	CATAVGSSYNSPLHF
TRBV29-1	TRBD1	NA	TRBJ2-5	TGCAGCGTTGAAGAAAAGGGGACAGACCAAGAGACCCAGTACTTC	CSVEEKGTDQETQYF
TRBV3-1	NA	many	TRBJ1-1	TGTGCCAGCAGCCACTGGACCGCACCGGGGACTGAAGCTTTCTTT	CASSHWTAPGTEAFF
TRBV7-2	TRBD1	NA	TRBJ2-1	TGTGCCAGCAGCTTCGACAGGGGCTCCTACAATGAGCAGTTCTTC	CASSFDRGSYNEQFF
TRBV29-1	TRBD1	NA	TRBJ2-1	TGCAGCGCCGCGACAGGGTCCGTTGGGCAGTTCTTC	CSAATGSVGQFF
TRBV27	NA	NA	TRBJ2-1	TGTGCCAGCAGCCGGGGCGGGGTGTTGGATGAGCAGTTCTTC	CASSRGGVLDEQFF
TRBV5-1	NA	many	TRBJ2-3	TGCGCCAGCCGGCAGGGGTCAGATACGCAGTATTTT	CASRQGSDTQYF
TRBV29-1	NA	many	TRBJ1-1	TGCAGCGTTGCAGAGGTGATGAACACTGAAGCTTTCTTT	CSVAEVMNTEAFF
TRBV3-1	TRBD2	many	TRBJ2-1	TGTGCCAGCAGCCCCAACCCGGGTACTAGCGGTTCCTACAATGAGCAGTTCTTC	CASSPNPGTSGSYNEQFF
TRBV7-3	NA	many	TRBJ2-2	TGTGCCAGCAGCTTAACTAGCGGGAACACCGGGGAGCTGTTTTTT	CASSLTSGNTGELFF
TRBV4-1	NA	many	TRBJ1-5	TGCGCCAGCAGCCAAGATCCCGGGTCTGATCAGCCCCAGCATTTT	CASSQDPGSDQPQHF
TRBV7-2	TRBD1	few	TRBJ2-1	TGTGCCAGCAGCCCGAACAGGGGAAGGGAGCAGTTCTTC	CASSPNRGREQFF
TRBV20-1	NA	once	TRBJ1-1	TGCAGTGCTAGGGAGGGGAACACTGAAGCTTTCTTT	CSAREGNTEAFF
TRBV5-5	TRBD1	NA	TRBJ2-7	TGTGCCAGCAGCTTGGGTTGGGGACAGGGGCCCTACGAGCAGTACTTC	CASSLGWGQGPYEQYF
TRBV7-3	NA	many	TRBJ1-6	TGTGCCAGCAGCACCAGGGCGTTCGAATCACCCCTCCACTTT	CASSTRAFESPLHF
TRBV9	TRBD1	NA	TRBJ1-4	TGTGCCAGCAGCGTAGTGCCAGGGGGGGATGAAAAACTGTTTTTT	CASSVVPGGDEKLFF
TRBV28	TRBD1	many	TRBJ1-5	TGTGCCAGCAGTTCAACAGGGGGCGGCCAGCCCCAGCATTTT	CASSSTGGGQPQHF
TRBV19	NA	NA	TRBJ1-4	TGTGCCAGTAGTAATACGGCCATCGGCGAAAAACTGTTTTTT	CASSNTAIGEKLFF
TRBV4-1	NA	NA	TRBJ1-1	TGCGCCAGCAGCCAAGATGGAGCTGAAGCTTTCTTT	CASSQDGAEAFF
TRBV5-5	TRBD1	many	TRBJ2-7	TGTGCCAGCAGACCGGACAGGGGGCTAGACGAGCAGTACTTC	CASRPDRGLDEQYF
TRBV10-3	NA	few	TRBJ2-7	TGTGCCATCAGTGAGACAGGATTCGGGCAGTACTTC	CAISETGFGQYF
TRBV2	NA	NA	TRBJ2-3	TGTGCCAGCAGAGTAGGCTCCAGCACAGATACGCAGTATTTT	CASRVGSSTDTQYF
TRBV19	NA	many	TRBJ2-1	TGTGCCAGTAGTATAGATCGGCAGTTTCCGTACAATGAGCAGTTCTTC	CASSIDRQFPYNEQFF
TRBV18	NA	NA	TRBJ2-7	TGTGCCAGCTCACCTCCCCCGCAGGACGAGCAGTACTTC	CASSPPPQDEQYF
TRBV6-5	NA	few	TRBJ1-5	TGTGCCAGCAGTTCTAGGACAGCTAGCAATCAGCCCCAGCATTTT	CASSSRTASNQPQHF
TRBV5-5	NA	few	TRBJ1-2	TGTGCCAGCAGCTTGGTGACCAGGGCTAACTATGGCTACACCTTC	CASSLVTRANYGYTF
TRBV7-7	NA	many	TRBJ2-7	TGTGCTAGCAGCTTTGGGGGCGACTCCTACGAGCAGTACTTC	CASSFGGDSYEQYF
TRBV14	TRBD2	NA	TRBJ2-2	TGTGCCAGCAGCCAATTTCTAGCGGGAACCGGGGAGCTGTTTTTT	CASSQFLAGTGELFF
TRBV3-1	NA	many	TRBJ1-1	TGTGCCAGCAGTAGAGGGCAGAACACTGAAGCTTTCTTT	CASSRGQNTEAFF
TRBV7-3	NA	NA	TRBJ1-1	TGTGCCAGCAGCTTGGCACCCTCAGCCCCGGGGGAAGCTTTCTTT	CASSLAPSAPGEAFF
TRBV11-1	NA	few	TRBJ2-1	TGTGCCAGCAGCTTAGCGGCGGCCTCCTACAATGAGCAGTTCTTC	CASSLAAASYNEQFF
TRBV11-2	NA	NA	TRBJ1-5	TGTGCCGGCAGCTTAAGGCCGGATGGGGGCAATCAGCCCCAGCATTTT	CAGSLRPDGGNQPQHF
TRBV7-2	TRBD1	NA	TRBJ1-2	TGTGCCAGCAGCTCGCGGGACAGGGGAGGCTATGGCTACACCTTC	CASSSRDRGGYGYTF
TRBV28	TRBD1	many	TRBJ2-5	TGTGCCAGCAGCCCAGGGGGAATTATAGAGACCCAGTACTTC	CASSPGGIIETQYF
TRBV6-1	NA	many	TRBJ2-7	TGTGCCAGCAGTCCCGTGGGCGCCGCAGGAGCCTACGAGCAGTACTTC	CASSPVGAAGAYEQYF
TRBV28	NA	many	TRBJ2-5	TGTGCCAGCAGTTTAGGGGTTGGGGCAGCACAAGAGACCCAGTACTTC	CASSLGVGAAQETQYF
TRBV4-1	NA	NA	TRBJ2-3	TGCGCCAGCAGCCTCGACAGGACCATCACAGATACGCAGTATTTT	CASSLDRTITDTQYF
TRBV25-1	NA	NA	TRBJ1-1	TGTGCCAGCAGTGAAAGGACTGAAGCTTTCTTT	CASSERTEAFF